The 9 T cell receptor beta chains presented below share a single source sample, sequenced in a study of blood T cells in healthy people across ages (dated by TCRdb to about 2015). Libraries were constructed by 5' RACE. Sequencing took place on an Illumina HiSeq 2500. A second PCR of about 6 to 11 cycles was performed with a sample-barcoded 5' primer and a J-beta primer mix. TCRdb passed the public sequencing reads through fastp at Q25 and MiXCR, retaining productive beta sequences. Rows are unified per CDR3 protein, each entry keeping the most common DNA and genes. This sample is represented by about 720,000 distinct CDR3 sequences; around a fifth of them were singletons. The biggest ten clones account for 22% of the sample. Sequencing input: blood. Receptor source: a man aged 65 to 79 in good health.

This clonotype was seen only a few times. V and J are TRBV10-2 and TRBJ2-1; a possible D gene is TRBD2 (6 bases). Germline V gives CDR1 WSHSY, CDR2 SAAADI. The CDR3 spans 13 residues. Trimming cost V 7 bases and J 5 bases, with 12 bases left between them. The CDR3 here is CASTGGRHNEQFF. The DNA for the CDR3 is TGCGCCAGCACCGGGGGTCGACACAATGAGCAGTTCTTC.

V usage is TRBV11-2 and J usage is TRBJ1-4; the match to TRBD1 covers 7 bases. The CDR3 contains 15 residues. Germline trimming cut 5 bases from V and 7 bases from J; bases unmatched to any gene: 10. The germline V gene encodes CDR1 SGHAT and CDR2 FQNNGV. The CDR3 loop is CASSLFRGLAEKLFF. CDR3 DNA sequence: TGTGCCAGCAGCCTATTTAGGGGGCTGGCTGAAAAACTGTTTTTT.

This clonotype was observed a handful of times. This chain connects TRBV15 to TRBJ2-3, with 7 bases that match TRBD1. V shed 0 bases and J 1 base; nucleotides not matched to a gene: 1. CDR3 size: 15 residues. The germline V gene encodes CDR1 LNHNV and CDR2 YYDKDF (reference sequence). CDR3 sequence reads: CATSREGTGTDTQYF. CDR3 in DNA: TGTGCCACCAGCAGAGAGGGGACAGGCACAGATACGCAGTATTTT.

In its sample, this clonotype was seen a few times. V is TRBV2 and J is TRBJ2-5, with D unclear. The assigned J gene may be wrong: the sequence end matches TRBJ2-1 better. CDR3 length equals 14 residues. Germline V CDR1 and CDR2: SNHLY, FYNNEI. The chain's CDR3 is CASTQQAADNEQFF. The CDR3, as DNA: TGTGCCAGCACCCAACAAGCAGCAGACAATGAGCAGTTCTTC.

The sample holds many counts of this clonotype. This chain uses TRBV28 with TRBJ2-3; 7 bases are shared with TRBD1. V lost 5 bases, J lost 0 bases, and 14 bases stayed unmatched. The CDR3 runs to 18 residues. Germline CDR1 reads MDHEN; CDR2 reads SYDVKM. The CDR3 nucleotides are TGTGCCAGCAGTCCTCGGACGTTTTACAGGGGTAGCACAGATACGCAGTATTTT. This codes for CASSPRTFYRGSTDTQYF.

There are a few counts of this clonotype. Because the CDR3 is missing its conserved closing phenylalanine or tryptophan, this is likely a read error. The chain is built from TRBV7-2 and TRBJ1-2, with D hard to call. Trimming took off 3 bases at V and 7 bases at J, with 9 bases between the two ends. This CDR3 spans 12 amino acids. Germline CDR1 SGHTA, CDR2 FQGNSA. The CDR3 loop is CASSFPATGYTL. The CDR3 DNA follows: TGTGCCAGCAGCTTTCCGGCCACTGGCTACACCCTC.

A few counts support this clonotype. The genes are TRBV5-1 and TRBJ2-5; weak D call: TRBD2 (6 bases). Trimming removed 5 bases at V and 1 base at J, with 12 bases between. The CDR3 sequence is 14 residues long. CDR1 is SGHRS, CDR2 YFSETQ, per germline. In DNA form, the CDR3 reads TGCGCCAGCAGTGGTTTGGGAGGCCAAGAGACCCAGTACTTC. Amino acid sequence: CASSGLGGQETQYF.

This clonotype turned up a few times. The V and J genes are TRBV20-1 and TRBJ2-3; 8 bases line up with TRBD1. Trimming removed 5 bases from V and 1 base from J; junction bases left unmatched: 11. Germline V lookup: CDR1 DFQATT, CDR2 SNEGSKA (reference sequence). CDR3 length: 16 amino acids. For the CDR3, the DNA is TGCAGTGCTTCCCGGACAGGGAGAGGGGGCACAGATACGCAGTATTTT. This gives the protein CSASRTGRGGTDTQYF.

The CDR3 sequence is CASSFVESYGYTF. Written as DNA, the CDR3 is TGTGCCAGTAGTTTCGTGGAGAGCTATGGCTACACCTTC. The rearrangement joins TRBV19 to TRBJ1-2; D gene uncertain. Germline-derived CDR1 and CDR2 are LNHDA and SQIVND (reference sequence). The V end lost 5 bases, the J end lost 4 bases, and 11 bases lay between the germline ends. CDR3 length equals 13 residues.